This T cell receptor (beta chain) was profiled in a study of blood T cell repertoires in COVID-19. Study summary: Samples representing acute and convalescent COVID-19 were sourced from the United States, Italy and Spain. The analysed material was cDNA or gDNA that came from T cells, B-cell-depleted T cells, or PBMCs.

This clone was found a few times. The same CDR3 is also encoded by other DNA sequences in this sample. This CDR3 has 14 amino acids. V dropped 0 bases and J dropped 2 bases, with 4 bases sitting between them. Per the germline V gene, CDR1 is KGHDR and CDR2 is SFDVKD. Original analysis: Counts of nucleated cells, estimated from reference gene primer amplification, were obtained. This table comes from immunoSEQ multiplex PCR, and its TCRdb copy is limited to in-frame clones, with some not included. V and J calls and clone size are those listed in that table; D and trimming were worked out from the DNA. The sample has tens of thousands of clones; more than 65% are singletons.

This TCR derives from a woman aged 60-75 years with acute or convalescent COVID-19. The sequenced sample was peripheral blood. The rearrangement joins TRBV24-1 to TRBJ1-5; D is ambiguous. CDR3: CATSDLSGNQPQHF. The DNA for the CDR3 is TGTGCCACCAGTGATTTGTCCGGCAATCAGCCCCAGCATTTT.